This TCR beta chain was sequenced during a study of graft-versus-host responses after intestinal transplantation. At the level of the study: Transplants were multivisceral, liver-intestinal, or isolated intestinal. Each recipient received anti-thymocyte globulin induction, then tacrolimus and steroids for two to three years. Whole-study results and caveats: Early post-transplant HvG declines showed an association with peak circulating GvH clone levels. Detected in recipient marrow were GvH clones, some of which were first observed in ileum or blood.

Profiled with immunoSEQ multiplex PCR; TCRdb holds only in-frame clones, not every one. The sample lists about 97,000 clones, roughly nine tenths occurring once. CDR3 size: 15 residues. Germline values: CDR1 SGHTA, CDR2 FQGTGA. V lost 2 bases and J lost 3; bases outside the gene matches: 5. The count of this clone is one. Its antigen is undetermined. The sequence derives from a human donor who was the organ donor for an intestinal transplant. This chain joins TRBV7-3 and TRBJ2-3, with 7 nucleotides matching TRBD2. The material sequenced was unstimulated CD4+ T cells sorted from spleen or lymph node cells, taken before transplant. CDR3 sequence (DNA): TGTGCCAGCAGCTTATGGCCGGGAGGAACAGATACGCAGTATTTT. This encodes CASSLWPGGTDTQYF.